This T cell receptor (beta chain) was profiled in a study of blood T cell repertoires in COVID-19. Assay used: immunoSEQ multiplex PCR; TCRdb lists only in-frame clones, some missing. The table records about 150,000 clones, roughly 87% of them present only once. This receptor was identified in a woman aged 50 to 65 who had recovered from COVID-19. The sample comprised PBMCs or T cells enriched from blood (not recorded which).

The CDR3 DNA reads as TGTGCCAGCAGCTCACTTGGGACAGGAGTTTTTTCTAACTATGGCTACACCTTC. Translated, it gives CASSSLGTGVFSNYGYTF. The V gene is TRBV7-2, the J gene TRBJ1-2; 8 bases are a match to TRBD1. From germline, CDR1 is SGHTA and CDR2 FQGNSA. The CDR3 spans 18 residues. V lost 4 bases, J lost 0 bases, and 13 bases stayed unmatched.